This paragraph covers one TCR beta chain sequence. Sequenced by immunoSEQ multiplex PCR; TCRdb stores in-frame clones only, minus some. The repertoire holds some 96,000 clones, with around 85% as singletons. CDR1 LNHDA and CDR2 SQIVND come from the germline V gene (reference sequence). J lost 3 bases, V lost 7 bases, and 8 bases had no gene match. The CDR3 has 15 residues. The source of the sample is a study of T cell responses to AZD1222 COVID-19 vaccine. This specimen was peripheral blood, taken 28 days after the second AZD1222 dose. The origin of this receptor is an adult who received the AZD1222 COVID-19 vaccine. The chain links TRBV19 to TRBJ2-1, with 8 bases fitting TRBD2. In DNA, the CDR3 is TGTGCCAGTAAATTTACGGGACTAGACTACAATGAGCAGTTCTTC. Its translation: CASKFTGLDYNEQFF.